The 26 T cell receptor beta chains below were found in one sample sequenced in a study of T cells in Graves' hyperthyroidism and ophthalmopathy. It was RNA transcripts that yielded the amplified TCR beta CDR3 regions. An initial round of RT-PCR targeting the TCR CDR3 relied on the HTBI primer set. TCRdb recomputed calls from the multiplex PCR reads with MiXCR, one row per CDR3 protein. The sample carries 470,000 or so distinct CDR3 sequences, roughly 20% recorded once. What was sequenced was blood. Receptors were obtained from a man in his late teens or twenties with Graves' hyperthyroidism.

A note on this clonotype: A clone one base away is much larger, so this may be a read error. This sequence joins TRBV30 and TRBJ2-7; D call uncertain. This CDR3 region has 13 residues. Germline V lookup: CDR1 GTSNPN, CDR2 SVGIG (reference sequence). The CDR3 sequence is CAWSGTRAYEHYF. CDR3 coding DNA: TGTGCCTGGAGTGGGACCCGGGCCTACGAGCACTACTTC.

In this sample, this clonotype turned up many times. This chain uses TRBV25-1 with TRBJ1-2; D gene uncertain. This CDR3 has 15 amino acids. V lost 3 bases and J 0 bases, leaving 11 bases between the germline ends. The germline gives CDR1 MGHDK, CDR2 SYGVNS. The DNA for the CDR3 is TGTGCCAGCAGTGAGAGTGGCAGCGCTAACTATGGCTACACCTTC. Translated, it gives CASSESGSANYGYTF.

This chain joins TRBV11-2 and TRBJ1-5; D is uncertain. V lost 0 bases to trimming and J lost 7 bases, with 7 bases between them. Germline CDR1 SGHAT, CDR2 FQNNGV. This CDR3 has 13 residues. The CDR3 spells CASSLDLGQPQHF. DNA for the CDR3: TGTGCCAGCAGCTTAGACCTGGGGCAGCCCCAGCATTTT.

This rearrangement joins TRBV3-1 to TRBJ2-2, with D maybe TRBD2 (5 bases). V dropped 1 base and J dropped 3 bases, with 18 bases sitting between them. The CDR3 has 18 amino acids. Germline V lookup: CDR1 LGHDT, CDR2 YNNKEL (reference sequence). The CDR3 is CASSQGGPLALDTGELFF. CDR3 sequence (DNA): TGTGCCAGCAGCCAAGGAGGGCCCCTAGCTTTGGACACCGGGGAGCTGTTTTTT.

This clonotype was detected many times. CDR3: CASSQGPAGNTEAFF. The CDR3 DNA is TGCGCCAGCAGCCAGGGCCCGGCGGGGAACACTGAAGCTTTCTTT. The rearrangement links TRBV4-1 to TRBJ1-1; unclear D gene. This CDR3 is 15 amino acids long. Per germline, CDR1 MGHRA and CDR2 YSYEKL. The V end lost 3 bases, the J end lost 1 base, and 12 bases lay between the germline ends.

This clonotype was detected many times. The chain carries TRBV28 and TRBJ1-1, with TRBD1 matching 9 bases. The CDR3 is 15 amino acids. Per the germline V gene, CDR1 is MDHEN and CDR2 is SYDVKM. J gave up 5 bases and V 5 bases, and 9 bases lay outside the gene matches. The DNA of the CDR3 is TGTGCCAGCAGTGACACACAGGGGGCTTGGACTGAAGCTTTCTTT. Protein: CASSDTQGAWTEAFF.

The chain joins TRBV6-5 to TRBJ2-7; D is ambiguous. The CDR3 sequence is 14 residues long. Per the germline V gene, CDR1 is MNHEY and CDR2 is SVGAGI. The V and J ends lost 0 bases and 5 bases respectively, with 11 bases between them. The CDR3 spells CASSYSRGDHEQYF. CDR3 DNA: TGTGCCAGCAGTTACTCACGCGGAGACCACGAGCAGTACTTC.

This clonotype has more than one count but fewer than ten. The chain employs TRBV28 and TRBJ1-5; a weak D match, TRBD1 (5 bases). Between the trimmed V and J ends, which lost 6 bases and 0 bases, there was a span of 18 bases. This CDR3 has 17 residues. CDR1 and CDR2 (germline): MDHEN, SYDVKM. The CDR3 loop reads CASRRRGAFSSNQPQHF. The CDR3 nucleotides are TGTGCCAGCAGGAGGAGGGGCGCCTTTTCTAGCAATCAGCCCCAGCATTTT.

This clonotype was seen a few times. The chain is built from TRBV20-1 and TRBJ2-7; TRBD2 aligns across 14 bases. V was pared by 5 bases and J by 3 bases, with 12 bases of the junction left unmatched. This CDR3 has 17 amino acids. CDR1 DFQATT and CDR2 SNEGSKA come from the germline V gene (reference sequence). CDR3 sequence: CSASGTSGSRSNYEQYF. CDR3 coding DNA: TGCAGTGCTTCCGGGACTAGCGGGAGCAGGTCAAACTACGAGCAGTACTTC.

The chain couples TRBV12-3 or TRBV12-4 to TRBJ2-3, with 8 positions matching TRBD1. The V segment lost 5 bases and the J segment 4 bases; nucleotides outside the gene matches: 8. This CDR3 is built from 15 residues. The CDR3 bases are TGTGCCAGCAGTCTCGGACAGGGTTGCGCAGATACGCAGTATTTT. It codes for CASSLGQGCADTQYF.

This clonotype was seen more than once but under ten times. DNA of the CDR3: TGCAGTGCTAGAGCTCTCCTAGGCCCCGGGGTCGGTGAAAAACTGTTTTTT. It yields the protein CSARALLGPGVGEKLFF. V gene TRBV20-1 combines with J gene TRBJ1-4; D unclear. From germline, CDR1 is DFQATT and CDR2 SNEGSKA (reference sequence). Deletions cut 1 base from V and 7 bases from J, with 22 bases between. The length of the CDR3 is 17 residues.

This clonotype was recorded many times. This chain links TRBV6-5 with TRBJ2-7, with D tentatively TRBD1 or TRBD2 (5 bases each). The V and J ends lost 4 bases and 6 bases respectively, with 13 bases between them. Germline CDR1 MNHEY, CDR2 SVGAGI. The CDR3 is 13 amino acids. CDR3 DNA sequence: TGTGCCAGCAGTTGGGACCCGCCGGTCGAGCAGTACTTC. This translates into CASSWDPPVEQYF.

The chain recombines TRBV6-1 with TRBJ2-7, with D perhaps TRBD1 (7 bases). With 0 bases removed from V and 7 bases from J, the gap between germline ends came to 22 bases. The germline V gene encodes CDR1 MNHNS and CDR2 SASEGT. The CDR3 extends over 17 amino acids. CDR3 in DNA: TGTGCCAGCAGTGAAGCGCGCGGGGCGAAGGGGGCGCGGGAGCAGTACTTC. Its translation is CASSEARGAKGAREQYF.

This clonotype has a count of ten or more. The chain has TRBV10-3 and TRBJ2-5; 7 bases are shared with TRBD1. Germline V lookup: CDR1 ENHRY, CDR2 SYGVKD. Unmatched junction bases numbered 3, after V lost 4 bases and J lost 4 bases. The CDR3 consists of 13 residues. CDR3 residues: CAISVRGRETQYF. CDR3 bases: TGTGCCATCAGTGTTAGGGGGCGAGAGACCCAGTACTTC.

This clonotype occurred many times. The V gene is TRBV6-1, the J gene TRBJ2-7; D tentatively fits TRBD1 or TRBD2 (5 bases each). This CDR3 spans 14 amino acids. The ends were cut back, 4 bases at V and 1 base at J, with 11 bases in the middle. Looked up from germline, CDR1 is MNHNS and CDR2 is SASEGT. The CDR3 reads CASSVSGLSYEQYF. The CDR3 DNA sequence: TGTGCCAGCAGTGTTTCGGGGCTATCCTACGAGCAGTACTTC.

This clonotype was detected many times. V gene TRBV5-1 combines with J gene TRBJ2-2; D uncertain. Germline V lookup: CDR1 SGHRS, CDR2 YFSETQ. Trimming removed 1 base from V and 5 bases from J, with 3 bases in between. This CDR3 has 12 amino acids. The CDR3 sequence is CASSLMTGELFF. Here the CDR3 DNA reads TGCGCCAGCAGCTTGATGACCGGGGAGCTGTTTTTT.

This clonotype has ten or more counts. The chain has TRBV7-9 and TRBJ1-1; no clear D gene. Trimming left V 3 bases short and J 5 bases short, with 16 bases between. This CDR3 is 15 amino acids long. Germline CDR1 is SEHNR and CDR2 is FQNEAQ (reference sequence). The CDR3 region has the DNA TGTGCCAGCAGCTTTTCGGACCTCTTGAGGACTGAAGCTTTCTTT. Translated: CASSFSDLLRTEAFF.

This clonotype was detected ten times or more. This sequence joins TRBV12-3 or TRBV12-4 and TRBJ1-3; TRBD1 is a possible D gene (5 bases). Trimming removed 0 bases from V and 0 bases from J, with 6 bases in between. This CDR3 is built from 15 residues. The DNA of the CDR3 is TGTGCCAGCAGTTTAGCGGGGGACTCTGGAAACACCATATATTTT. It codes for CASSLAGDSGNTIYF.

The sample holds many counts of this clonotype. The rearrangement joins TRBV20-1 to TRBJ1-1; 9 nucleotides align to TRBD1. V shed 4 bases, J shed 11 bases, and the junction held 14 bases outside the gene matches. This CDR3 comprises 14 residues. The V gene's germline CDR1 is DFQATT and CDR2 SNEGSKA (reference sequence). The CDR3 DNA reads TGCAGTGCTATAGGCCCTGGACAGGGGTTTGCTGCTTTCTTT. The encoded protein is CSAIGPGQGFAAFF.

This clonotype was picked up a small number of times. The chain links TRBV12-3 or TRBV12-4 to TRBJ1-6, with D hard to call. This CDR3 has 14 amino acids. Trimming took off 8 bases at V and 5 bases at J, with 13 bases between the two ends. For the CDR3, the DNA is TGTGCCAGCTCCTTACAGATAAATAATTCACCCCTCCACTTT. Its translation is CASSLQINNSPLHF.

This clonotype was seen at least ten times. V usage is TRBV20-1 and J usage is TRBJ2-7, with D hard to call. V lost 1 base and J lost 3, with 13 bases in between. The CDR3 covers 14 residues. Looked up from germline, CDR1 is DFQATT and CDR2 is SNEGSKA (reference sequence). The CDR3 nucleotides read TGCAGTGCTAGAGGGGGAAGAGGTGGCTACGAGCAGTACTTC. This sequence encodes CSARGGRGGYEQYF.

This clonotype was detected ten times or more. The CDR3 bases are TGTGCCTGGAGTAGGACAGGGGGGGAAGAGACCCAGTACTTC. Its protein is CAWSRTGGEETQYF. This chain links TRBV30 with TRBJ2-5; TRBD1 matches 10 bases. Germline CDR1 reads GTSNPN; CDR2 reads SVGIG (reference sequence). This CDR3 is built from 14 residues. Trimming cost V 2 bases and J 3 bases; bases outside gene matches: 3.

This clonotype turned up a few times. V and J are TRBV19 and TRBJ1-1; D is perhaps TRBD1 (5 bases). V lost 5 bases, J lost 11 bases, and 18 bases lay in between. CDR1 and CDR2 from the germline V gene are LNHDA and SQIVND (reference sequence). This CDR3 has 13 residues. The CDR3 DNA reads as TGTGCCAGTAGTGAATCGGGACGGCTGGCGGCTTTCTTT. This codes for CASSESGRLAAFF. Together with reference TRBV19 and TRBJ1-1, the CDR3 gives the full variable domain: DGGITQSPKYLFRKEGQNVTLSCEQNLNHDAMYWYRQDPGQGLRLIYYSQIVNDFQKGDIAEGYSVSREKKESFPLTVTSAQKNPTAFYLCASSESGRLAAFFGQGTRLTVV.

The rearrangement joins TRBV11-2 to TRBJ2-2, with TRBD2 matching 8 bases. Germline V lookup: CDR1 SGHAT, CDR2 FQNNGV. V lost 4 bases, J lost 4 bases, and 11 bases stayed unmatched. The CDR3 is made up of 17 amino acids. The CDR3 DNA is TGTGCCAGCAGCTCGGGGGGGGGCTCGGATAGCACCGGGGAGCTGTTTTTT. It yields the protein CASSSGGGSDSTGELFF. The entire variable domain, with the rest obtained from reference TRBV11-2 and TRBJ2-2, is as follows: EAGVAQSPRYKIIEKRQSVAFWCNPISGHATLYWYQQILGQGPKLLIQFQNNGVVDDSQLPKDRFSAERLKGVDSTLKIQPAKLEDSAVYLCASSSGGGSDSTGELFFGEGSRLTVL.

This clonotype was seen many times. The rearrangement links TRBV28 to TRBJ2-7; 9 bases line up with TRBD2. V lost 3 bases to trimming and J lost 0 bases; unmatched junction nucleotides: 15. In germline, CDR1 is MDHEN, CDR2 SYDVKM. The CDR3 has 19 residues. The DNA for the CDR3 is TGTGCCAGCAGTTTCAATCTTCGAGCGGGGGGTACTAGCTCCTACGAGCAGTACTTC. The encoded protein is CASSFNLRAGGTSSYEQYF.

The CDR3 spells CASSVEAGPTPRYGYTF. In DNA, the CDR3 is TGTGCCAGCAGCGTAGAGGCTGGTCCGACCCCCCGCTATGGCTACACCTTC. V and J are TRBV9 and TRBJ1-2; D unresolved. The CDR3 consists of 17 residues. Germline CDR1 reads SGDLS; CDR2 reads YYNGEE. Between the trimmed V and J ends, which lost 0 bases and 4 bases, there was a span of 19 bases.